This T cell receptor beta chain stems from a study of cytomegalovirus exposure and HLA in healthy donors. The study's findings and limits: In an earlier analysis, productive rearrangement rates for most beta V segments clustered near 87% or 30%. Fewer N-insertions than the approximately 680-donor mean were reportedly shown by an Asian-associated ancestry cluster in a later analysis.

The CDR3 contains 13 residues. Germline assignment: CDR1 GTSNPN and CDR2 SVGIG (reference sequence). V lost 1 base to trimming and J lost 5 bases, with 9 bases between them. Details on this clone: Its antigen is undetermined.

Donors were ostensibly healthy at sampling, although undocumented immune exposures were probable. Primers included in the PCR were 60 Vbeta and 13 Jbeta primers. This table comes from immunoSEQ multiplex PCR, and its TCRdb copy is limited to in-frame clones, with some not included. The sample records some 190,000 clones, about three quarters being singletons. The sequenced sample consisted of PBMCs. The TCR originated in a woman aged 25 to 39 in good health and CMV-seropositive. V and J are TRBV30 and TRBJ1-5; D unclear. The CDR3 spells CAWSGSEDQPQHF. CDR3 coding DNA: TGTGCCTGGAGTGGGTCAGAAGATCAGCCCCAGCATTTT.